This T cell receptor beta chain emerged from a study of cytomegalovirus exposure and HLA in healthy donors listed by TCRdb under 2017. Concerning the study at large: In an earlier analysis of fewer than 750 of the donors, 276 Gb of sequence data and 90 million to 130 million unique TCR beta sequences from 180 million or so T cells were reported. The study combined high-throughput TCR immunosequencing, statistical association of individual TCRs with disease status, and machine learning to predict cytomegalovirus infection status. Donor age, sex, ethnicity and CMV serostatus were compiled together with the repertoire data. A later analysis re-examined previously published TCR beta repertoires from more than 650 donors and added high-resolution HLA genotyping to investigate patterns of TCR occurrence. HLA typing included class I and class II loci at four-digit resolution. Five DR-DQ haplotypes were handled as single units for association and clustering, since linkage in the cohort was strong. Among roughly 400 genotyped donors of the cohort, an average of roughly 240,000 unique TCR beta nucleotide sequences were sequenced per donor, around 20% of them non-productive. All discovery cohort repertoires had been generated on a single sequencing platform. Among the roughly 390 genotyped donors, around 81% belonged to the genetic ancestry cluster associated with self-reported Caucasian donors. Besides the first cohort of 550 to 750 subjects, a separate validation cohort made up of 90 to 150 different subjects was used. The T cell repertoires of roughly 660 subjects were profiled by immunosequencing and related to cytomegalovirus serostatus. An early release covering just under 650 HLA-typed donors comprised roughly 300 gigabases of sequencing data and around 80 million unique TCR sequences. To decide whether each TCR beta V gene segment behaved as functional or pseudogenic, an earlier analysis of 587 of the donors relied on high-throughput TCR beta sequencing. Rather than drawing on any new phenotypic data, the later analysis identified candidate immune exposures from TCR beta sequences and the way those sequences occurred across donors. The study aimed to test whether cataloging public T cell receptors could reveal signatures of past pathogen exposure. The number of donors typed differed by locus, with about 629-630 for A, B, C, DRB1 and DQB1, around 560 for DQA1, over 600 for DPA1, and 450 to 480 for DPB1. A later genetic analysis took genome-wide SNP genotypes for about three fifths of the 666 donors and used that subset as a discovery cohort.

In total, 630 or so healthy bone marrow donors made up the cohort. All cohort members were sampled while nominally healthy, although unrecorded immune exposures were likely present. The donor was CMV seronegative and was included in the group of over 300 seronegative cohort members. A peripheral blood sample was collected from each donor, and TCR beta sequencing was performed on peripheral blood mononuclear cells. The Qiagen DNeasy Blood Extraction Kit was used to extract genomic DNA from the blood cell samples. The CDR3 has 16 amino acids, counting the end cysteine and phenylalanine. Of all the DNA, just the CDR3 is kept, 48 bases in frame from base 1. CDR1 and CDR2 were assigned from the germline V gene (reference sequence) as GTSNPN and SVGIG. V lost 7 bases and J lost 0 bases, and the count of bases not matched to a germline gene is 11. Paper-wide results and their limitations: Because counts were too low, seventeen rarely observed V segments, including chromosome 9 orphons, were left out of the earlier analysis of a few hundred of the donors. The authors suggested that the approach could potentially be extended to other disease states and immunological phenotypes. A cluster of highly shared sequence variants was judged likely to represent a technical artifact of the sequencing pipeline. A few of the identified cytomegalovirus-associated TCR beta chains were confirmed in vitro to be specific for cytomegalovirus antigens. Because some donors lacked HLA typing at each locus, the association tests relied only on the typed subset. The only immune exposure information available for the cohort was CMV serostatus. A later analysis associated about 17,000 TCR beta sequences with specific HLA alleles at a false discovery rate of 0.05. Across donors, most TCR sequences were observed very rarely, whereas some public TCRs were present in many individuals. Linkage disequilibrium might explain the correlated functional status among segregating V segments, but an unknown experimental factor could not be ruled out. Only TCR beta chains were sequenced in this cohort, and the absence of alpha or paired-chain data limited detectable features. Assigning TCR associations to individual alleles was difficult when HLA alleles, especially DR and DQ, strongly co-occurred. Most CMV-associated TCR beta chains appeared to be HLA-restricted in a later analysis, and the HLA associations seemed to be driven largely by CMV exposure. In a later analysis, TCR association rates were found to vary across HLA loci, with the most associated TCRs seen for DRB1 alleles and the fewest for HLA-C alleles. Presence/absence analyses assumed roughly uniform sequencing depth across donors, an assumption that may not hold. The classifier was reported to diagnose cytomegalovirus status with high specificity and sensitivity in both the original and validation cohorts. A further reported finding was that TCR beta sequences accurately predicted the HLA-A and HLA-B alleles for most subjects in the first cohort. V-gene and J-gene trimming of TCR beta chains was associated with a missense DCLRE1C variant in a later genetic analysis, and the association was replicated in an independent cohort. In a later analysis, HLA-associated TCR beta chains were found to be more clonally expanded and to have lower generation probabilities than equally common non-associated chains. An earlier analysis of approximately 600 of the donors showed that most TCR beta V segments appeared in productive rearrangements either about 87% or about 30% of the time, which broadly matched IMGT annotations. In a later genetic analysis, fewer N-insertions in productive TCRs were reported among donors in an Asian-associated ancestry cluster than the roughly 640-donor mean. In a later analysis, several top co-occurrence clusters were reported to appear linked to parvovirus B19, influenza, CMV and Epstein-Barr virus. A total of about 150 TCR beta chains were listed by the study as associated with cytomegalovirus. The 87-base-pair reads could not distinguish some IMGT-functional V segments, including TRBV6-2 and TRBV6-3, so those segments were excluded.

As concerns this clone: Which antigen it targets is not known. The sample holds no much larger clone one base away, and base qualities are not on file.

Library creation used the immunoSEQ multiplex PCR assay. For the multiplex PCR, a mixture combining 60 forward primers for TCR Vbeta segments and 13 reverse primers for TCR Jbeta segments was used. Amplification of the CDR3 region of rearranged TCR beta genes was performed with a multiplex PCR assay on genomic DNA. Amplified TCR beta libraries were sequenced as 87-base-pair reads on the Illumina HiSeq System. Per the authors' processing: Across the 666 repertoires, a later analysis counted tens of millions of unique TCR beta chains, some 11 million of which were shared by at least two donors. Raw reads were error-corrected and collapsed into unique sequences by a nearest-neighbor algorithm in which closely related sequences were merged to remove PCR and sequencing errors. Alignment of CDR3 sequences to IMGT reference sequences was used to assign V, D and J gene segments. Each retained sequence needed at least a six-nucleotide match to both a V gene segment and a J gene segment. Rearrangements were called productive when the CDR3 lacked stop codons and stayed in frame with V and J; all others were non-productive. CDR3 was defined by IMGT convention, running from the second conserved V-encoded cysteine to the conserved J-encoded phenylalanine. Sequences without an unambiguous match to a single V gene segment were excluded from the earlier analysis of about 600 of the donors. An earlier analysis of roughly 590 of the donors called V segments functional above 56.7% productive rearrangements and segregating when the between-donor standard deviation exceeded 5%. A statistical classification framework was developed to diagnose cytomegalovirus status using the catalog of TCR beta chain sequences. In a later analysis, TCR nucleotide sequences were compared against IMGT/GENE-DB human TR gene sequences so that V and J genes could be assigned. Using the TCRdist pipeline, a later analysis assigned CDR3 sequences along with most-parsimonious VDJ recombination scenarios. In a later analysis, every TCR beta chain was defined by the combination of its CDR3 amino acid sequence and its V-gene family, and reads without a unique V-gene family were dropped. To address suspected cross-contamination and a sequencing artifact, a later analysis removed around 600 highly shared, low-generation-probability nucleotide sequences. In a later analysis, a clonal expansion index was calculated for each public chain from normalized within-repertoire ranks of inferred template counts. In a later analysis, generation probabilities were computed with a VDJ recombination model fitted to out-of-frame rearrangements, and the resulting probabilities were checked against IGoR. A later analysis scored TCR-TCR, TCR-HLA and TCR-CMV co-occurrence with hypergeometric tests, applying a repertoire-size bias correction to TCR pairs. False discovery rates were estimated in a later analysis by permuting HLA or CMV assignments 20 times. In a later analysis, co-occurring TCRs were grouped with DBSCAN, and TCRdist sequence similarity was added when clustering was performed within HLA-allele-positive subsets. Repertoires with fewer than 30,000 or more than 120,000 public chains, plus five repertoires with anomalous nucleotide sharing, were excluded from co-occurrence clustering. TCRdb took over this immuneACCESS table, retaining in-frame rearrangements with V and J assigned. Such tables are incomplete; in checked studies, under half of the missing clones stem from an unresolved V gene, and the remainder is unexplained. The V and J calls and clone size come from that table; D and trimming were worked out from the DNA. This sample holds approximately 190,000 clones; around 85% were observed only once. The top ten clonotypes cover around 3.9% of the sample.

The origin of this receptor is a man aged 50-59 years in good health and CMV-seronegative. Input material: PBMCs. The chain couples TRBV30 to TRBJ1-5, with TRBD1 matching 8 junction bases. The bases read TGTGCCTACGGACAGGGCCCCGATTATAGCAATCAGCCCCAGCATTTT. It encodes CAYGQGPDYSNQPQHF.